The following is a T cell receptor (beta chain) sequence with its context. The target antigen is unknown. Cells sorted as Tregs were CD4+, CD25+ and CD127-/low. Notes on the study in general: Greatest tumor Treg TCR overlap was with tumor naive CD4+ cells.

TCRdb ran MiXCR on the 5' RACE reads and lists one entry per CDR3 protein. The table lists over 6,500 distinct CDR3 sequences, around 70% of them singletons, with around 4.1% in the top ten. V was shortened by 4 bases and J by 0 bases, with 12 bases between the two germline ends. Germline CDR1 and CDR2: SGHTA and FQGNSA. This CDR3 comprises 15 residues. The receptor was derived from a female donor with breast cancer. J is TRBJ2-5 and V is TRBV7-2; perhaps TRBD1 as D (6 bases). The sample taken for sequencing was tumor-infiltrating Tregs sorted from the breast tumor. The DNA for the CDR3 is TGTGCCAGCAGCTCCACCGGGACACACCAAGAGACCCAGTACTTC. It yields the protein CASSSTGTHQETQYF.